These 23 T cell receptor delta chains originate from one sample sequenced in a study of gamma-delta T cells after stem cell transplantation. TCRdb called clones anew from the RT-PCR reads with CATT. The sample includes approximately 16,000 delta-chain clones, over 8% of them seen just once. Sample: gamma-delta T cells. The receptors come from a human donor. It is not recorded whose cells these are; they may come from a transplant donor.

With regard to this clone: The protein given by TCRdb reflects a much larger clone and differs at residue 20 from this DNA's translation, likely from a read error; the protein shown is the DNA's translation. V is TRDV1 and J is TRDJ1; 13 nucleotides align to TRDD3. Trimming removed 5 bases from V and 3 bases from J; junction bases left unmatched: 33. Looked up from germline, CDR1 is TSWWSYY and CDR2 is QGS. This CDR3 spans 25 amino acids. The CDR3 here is CALGLVVRPSLLLGDTRRYADKLIF. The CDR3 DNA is TGTGCTCTTGGGTTGGTGGTCCGCCCCTCCCTTTTACTGGGGGATACGCGTAGGTACGCCGATAAACTCATCTTT.

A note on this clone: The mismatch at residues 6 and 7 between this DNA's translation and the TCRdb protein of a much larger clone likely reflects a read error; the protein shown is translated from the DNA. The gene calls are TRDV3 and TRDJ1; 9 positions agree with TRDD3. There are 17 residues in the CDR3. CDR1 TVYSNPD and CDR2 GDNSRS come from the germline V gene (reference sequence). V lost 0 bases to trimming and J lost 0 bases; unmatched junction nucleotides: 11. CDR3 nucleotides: TGTGCCTTTAGTGACCGACGGGGGGATACCAACACCGATAAACTCATCTTT. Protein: CAFSDRRGDTNTDKLIF.

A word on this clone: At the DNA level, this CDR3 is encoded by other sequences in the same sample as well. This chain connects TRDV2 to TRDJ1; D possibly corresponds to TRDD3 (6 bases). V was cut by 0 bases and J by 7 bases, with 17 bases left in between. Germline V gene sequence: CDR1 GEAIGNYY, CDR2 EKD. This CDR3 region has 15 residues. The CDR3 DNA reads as TGTGCCTGTGACACCGTAGGGGGGACAAGGAGTAAACTCATCTTT. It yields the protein CACDTVGGTRSKLIF.

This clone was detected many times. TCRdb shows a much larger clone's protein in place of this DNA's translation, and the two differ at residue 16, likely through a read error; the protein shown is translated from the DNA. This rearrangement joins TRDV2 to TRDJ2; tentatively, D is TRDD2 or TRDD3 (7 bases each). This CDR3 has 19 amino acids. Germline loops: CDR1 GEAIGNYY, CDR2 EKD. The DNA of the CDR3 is TGTGCCTGTGACCGCATTCCTACCCGGGGGATGGATTTGACAGCACACCTCTTCTTT. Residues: CACDRIPTRGMDLTAHLFF.

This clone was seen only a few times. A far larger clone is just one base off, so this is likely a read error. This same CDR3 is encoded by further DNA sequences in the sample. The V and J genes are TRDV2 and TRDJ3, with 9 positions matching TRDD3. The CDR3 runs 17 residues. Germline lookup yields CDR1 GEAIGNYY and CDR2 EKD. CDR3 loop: CACDTTGGSWDTRQMFF. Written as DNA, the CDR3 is TGTGCCTGTGACACCACTGGGGGAAGCTGGGACACCCGGCAGATGTTTTTC.

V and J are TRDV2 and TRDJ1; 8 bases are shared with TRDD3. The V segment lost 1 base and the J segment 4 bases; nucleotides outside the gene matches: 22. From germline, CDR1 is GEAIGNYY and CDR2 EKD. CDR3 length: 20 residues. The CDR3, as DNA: TGTGCCTGTGACACGCGTACTTCCTCCTTACGGGGGGATAGGAGCGATAAACTCATCTTT. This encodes CACDTRTSSLRGDRSDKLIF.

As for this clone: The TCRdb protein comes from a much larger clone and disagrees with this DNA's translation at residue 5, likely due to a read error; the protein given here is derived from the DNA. As DNA, the CDR3 is TGTGCCTGTGACATAGTGGGAACTGGGGGATACACTCACTCAGAGTACACCGATAAACTCATCTTT. Translating gives CACDIVGTGGYTHSEYTDKLIF. This rearrangement joins TRDV2 to TRDJ1; 12 bases map to TRDD3. J gave up 0 bases and V 2 bases, and 21 bases lay outside the gene matches. The germline V gene encodes CDR1 GEAIGNYY and CDR2 EKD. The CDR3 is made up of 22 amino acids.

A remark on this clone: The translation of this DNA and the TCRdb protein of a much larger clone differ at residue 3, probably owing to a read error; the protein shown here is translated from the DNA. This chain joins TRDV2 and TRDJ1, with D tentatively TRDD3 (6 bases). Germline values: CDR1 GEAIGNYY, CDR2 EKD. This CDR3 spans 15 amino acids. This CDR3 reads CAFDIGRGTTDKLIF. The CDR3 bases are TGTGCCTTTGACATAGGCCGGGGGACAACCGATAAACTCATCTTT.

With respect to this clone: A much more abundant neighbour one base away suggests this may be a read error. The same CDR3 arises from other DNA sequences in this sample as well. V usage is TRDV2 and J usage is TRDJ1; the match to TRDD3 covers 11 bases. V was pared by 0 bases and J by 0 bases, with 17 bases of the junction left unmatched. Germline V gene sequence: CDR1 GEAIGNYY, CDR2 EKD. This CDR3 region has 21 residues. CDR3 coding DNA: TGTGCCTGTGACACCGTCCCTGGGGGATACAACTGGACTTCCTACACCGATAAACTCATCTTT. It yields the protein CACDTVPGGYNWTSYTDKLIF.

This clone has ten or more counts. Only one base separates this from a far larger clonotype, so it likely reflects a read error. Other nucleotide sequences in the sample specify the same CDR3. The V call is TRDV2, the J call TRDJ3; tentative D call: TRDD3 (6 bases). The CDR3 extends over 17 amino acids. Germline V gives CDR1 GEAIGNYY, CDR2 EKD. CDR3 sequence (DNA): TGTGCCTGTGACACTACTGGGATTTCCTGGGACACCCGACAGATGTTCTTC. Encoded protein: CACDTTGISWDTRQMFF.

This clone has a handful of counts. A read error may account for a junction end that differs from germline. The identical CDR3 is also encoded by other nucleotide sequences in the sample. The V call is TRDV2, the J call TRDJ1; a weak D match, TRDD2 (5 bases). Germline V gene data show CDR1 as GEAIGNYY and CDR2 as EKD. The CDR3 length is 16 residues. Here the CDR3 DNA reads TGTGCCTGTGACTCCCTTCGGGGCTCGGACACCTATAAACTCATCTTT. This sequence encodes CACDSLRGSDTYKLIF.

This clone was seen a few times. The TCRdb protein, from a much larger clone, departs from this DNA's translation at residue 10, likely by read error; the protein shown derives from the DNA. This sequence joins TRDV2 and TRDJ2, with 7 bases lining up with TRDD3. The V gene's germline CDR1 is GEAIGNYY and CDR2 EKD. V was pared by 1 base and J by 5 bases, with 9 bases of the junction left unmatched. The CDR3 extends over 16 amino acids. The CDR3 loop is CACDTAELGTTAQLFF. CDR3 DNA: TGTGCCTGTGACACGGCTGAACTGGGGACCACAGCACAACTCTTCTTT.

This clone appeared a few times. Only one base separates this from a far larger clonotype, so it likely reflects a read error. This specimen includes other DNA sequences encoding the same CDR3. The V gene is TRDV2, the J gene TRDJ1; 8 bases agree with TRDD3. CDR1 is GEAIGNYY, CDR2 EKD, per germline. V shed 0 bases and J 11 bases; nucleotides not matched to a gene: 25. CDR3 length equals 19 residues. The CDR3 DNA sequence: TGTGCCTGTGACACCGGTAGGGCTCAGCGGGGGGATAGAAGCGGTAAGCTCATCTTT. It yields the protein CACDTGRAQRGDRSGKLIF.

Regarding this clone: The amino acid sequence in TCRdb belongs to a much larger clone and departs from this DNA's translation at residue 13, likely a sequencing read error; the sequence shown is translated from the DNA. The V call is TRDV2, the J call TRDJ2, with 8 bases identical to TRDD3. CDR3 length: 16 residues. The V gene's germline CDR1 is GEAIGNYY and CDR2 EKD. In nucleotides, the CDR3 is TGTGCCTGTGACACGGCTGAACTGGGGGCCACAGCACGACTCTTCTTT. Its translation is CACDTAELGATARLFF.

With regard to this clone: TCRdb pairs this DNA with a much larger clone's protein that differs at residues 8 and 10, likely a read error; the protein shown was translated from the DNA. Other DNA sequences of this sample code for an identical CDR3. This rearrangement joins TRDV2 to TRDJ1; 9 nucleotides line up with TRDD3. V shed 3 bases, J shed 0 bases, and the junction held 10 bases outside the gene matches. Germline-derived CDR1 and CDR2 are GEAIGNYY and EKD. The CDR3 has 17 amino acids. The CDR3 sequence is CACDRLGEARYTDKLIF. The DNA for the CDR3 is TGTGCCTGTGACCGACTGGGGGAGGCGCGGTACACCGATAAACTCATCTTT.

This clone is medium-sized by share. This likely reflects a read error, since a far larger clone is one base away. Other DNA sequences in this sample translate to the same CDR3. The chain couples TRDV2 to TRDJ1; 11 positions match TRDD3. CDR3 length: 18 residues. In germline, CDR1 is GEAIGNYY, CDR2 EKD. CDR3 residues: CACDIVGDTRSYTDKLIF. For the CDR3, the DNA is TGCGCCTGTGACATAGTGGGGGATACGCGATCTTACACCGATAAACTCATCTTT.

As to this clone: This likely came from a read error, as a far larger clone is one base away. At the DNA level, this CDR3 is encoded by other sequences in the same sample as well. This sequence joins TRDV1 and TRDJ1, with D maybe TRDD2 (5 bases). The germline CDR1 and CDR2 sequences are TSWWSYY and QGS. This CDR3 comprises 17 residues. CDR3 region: CALGKRITFRASDKLIF. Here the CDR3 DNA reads TGTGCTCTTGGGAAACGAATCACATTTCGGGCTTCCGATAAACTCATTTTT.

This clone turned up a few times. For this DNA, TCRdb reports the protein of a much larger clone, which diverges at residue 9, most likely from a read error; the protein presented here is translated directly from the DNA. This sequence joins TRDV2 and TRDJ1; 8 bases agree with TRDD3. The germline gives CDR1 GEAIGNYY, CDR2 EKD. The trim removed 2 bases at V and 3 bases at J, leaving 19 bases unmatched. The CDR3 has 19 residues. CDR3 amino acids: CACDSVLGGTSSRADKLIF. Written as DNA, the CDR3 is TGTGCCTGTGACAGCGTACTGGGGGGTACCTCCTCACGGGCCGATAAACTCATCTTT.

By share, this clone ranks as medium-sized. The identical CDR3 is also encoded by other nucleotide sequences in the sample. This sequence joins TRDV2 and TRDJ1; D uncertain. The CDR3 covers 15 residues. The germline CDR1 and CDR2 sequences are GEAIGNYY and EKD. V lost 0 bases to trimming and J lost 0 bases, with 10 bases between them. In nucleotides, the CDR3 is TGTGCCTGTGACACCGCTGCGCCTTACACCGATAAACTCATCTTT. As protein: CACDTAAPYTDKLIF.

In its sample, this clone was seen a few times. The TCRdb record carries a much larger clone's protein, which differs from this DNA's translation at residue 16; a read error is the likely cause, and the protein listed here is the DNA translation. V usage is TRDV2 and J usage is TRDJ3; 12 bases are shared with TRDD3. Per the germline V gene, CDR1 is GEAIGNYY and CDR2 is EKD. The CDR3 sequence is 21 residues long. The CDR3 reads CACDTLTGGYKSSWDIRQMFF. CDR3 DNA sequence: TGTGCCTGTGACACCCTTACTGGGGGATACAAGAGCTCCTGGGACATCCGACAGATGTTTTTC.

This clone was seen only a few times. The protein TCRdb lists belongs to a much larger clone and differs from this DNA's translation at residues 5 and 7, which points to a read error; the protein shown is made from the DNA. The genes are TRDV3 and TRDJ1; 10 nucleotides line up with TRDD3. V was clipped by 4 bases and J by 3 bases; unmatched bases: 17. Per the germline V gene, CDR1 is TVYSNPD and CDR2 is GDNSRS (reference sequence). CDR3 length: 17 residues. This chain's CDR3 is CACDILRGDTRADKLIF. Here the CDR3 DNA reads TGTGCCTGTGACATACTACGGGGGGATACGCGGGCCGATAAACTCATCTTT.

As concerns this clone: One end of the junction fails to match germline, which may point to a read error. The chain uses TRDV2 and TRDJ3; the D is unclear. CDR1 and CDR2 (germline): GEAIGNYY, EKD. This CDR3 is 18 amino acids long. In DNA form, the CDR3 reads TGTGCCTGTGACACCGGGCGGAAGAACTCATTTTACACCCTTAAGATGATTTTC. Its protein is CACDTGRKNSFYTLKMIF.

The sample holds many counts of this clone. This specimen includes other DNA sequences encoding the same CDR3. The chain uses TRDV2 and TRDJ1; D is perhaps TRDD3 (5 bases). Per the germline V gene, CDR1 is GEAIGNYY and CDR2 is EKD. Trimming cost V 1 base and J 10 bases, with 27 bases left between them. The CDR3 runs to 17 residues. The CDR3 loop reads CACDTASNRGLFGGLIF. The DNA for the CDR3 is TGTGCCTGTGACACAGCCTCCAACCGGGGTCTCTTCGGGGGACTCATCTTT.